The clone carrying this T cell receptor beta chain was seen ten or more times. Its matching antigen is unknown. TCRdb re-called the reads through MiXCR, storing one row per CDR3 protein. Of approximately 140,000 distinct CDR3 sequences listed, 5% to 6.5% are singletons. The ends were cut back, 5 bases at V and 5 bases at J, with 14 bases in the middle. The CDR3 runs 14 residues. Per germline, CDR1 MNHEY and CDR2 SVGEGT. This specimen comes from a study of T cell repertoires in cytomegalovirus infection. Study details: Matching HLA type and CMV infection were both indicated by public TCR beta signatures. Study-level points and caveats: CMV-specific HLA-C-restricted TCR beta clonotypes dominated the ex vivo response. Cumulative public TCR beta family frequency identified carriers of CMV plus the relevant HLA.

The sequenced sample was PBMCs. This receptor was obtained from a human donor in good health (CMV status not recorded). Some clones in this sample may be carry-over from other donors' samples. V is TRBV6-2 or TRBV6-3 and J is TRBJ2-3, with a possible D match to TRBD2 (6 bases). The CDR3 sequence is CASSRLGGGDTQYF. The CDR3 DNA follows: TGTGCCAGCAGTCGACTAGGAGGAGGAGATACGCAGTATTTT.